The clone carrying this TCR beta chain was counted at least ten times. The antigen is not known. The entry originates in a study of T cells after yellow fever vaccination. Findings of the study overall: In post-booster samples, most primary-vaccination clones reappeared (about 95% CD4, nearly 90% CD8).

Conversion of TCR transcripts into cDNA relied on 5'RACE template switching, which added a universal primer site and UMIs. A single record per CDR3 protein comes from TCRdb applying MiXCR to the 5' RACE reads. The sample has over 300,000 distinct CDR3 sequences, around 3.9% seen once; the top ten hold about a quarter. Germline CDR1 and CDR2: DFQATT and SNEGSKA (reference sequence). The CDR3 totals 13 residues. The junction had 4 bases not matched to a gene; V was cut back by 6 bases and J by 0 bases. The gene calls are TRBV20-1 and TRBJ1-1; 7 bases agree with TRBD1. Sequenced material: PBMCs, taken on the day of the yellow fever booster vaccination. The receptor was isolated from a man between 18 and 29 years old who received the YFV17D yellow fever vaccine. This CDR3 is CSANDRVNTEAFF. As DNA, the CDR3 is TGCAGTGCAAATGACAGGGTGAACACTGAAGCTTTCTTT.